Following are 5 T cell receptor beta chains from one sample sequenced in a study of T-cell reconstitution after alpha-beta-depleted transplantation in children. For TCRbeta, the library was prepared with unique molecular identifiers. Using its own MiXCR run on the PCR reads, TCRdb lists one record per CDR3 protein. The profile shows approximately 490,000 distinct CDR3 sequences, 8% to 11% of them singletons. Sequenced material: PBMCs, taken before TCRalphabeta/CD19-depleted stem cell transplant. All receptors come from a child aged 2 to 15 with inherited bone marrow failure, due to receive a stem cell transplant.

The chain employs TRBV15 and TRBJ1-5; TRBD1 might be the D (6 bases). From germline, CDR1 is LNHNV and CDR2 YYDKDF (reference sequence). The germline V and J ends were trimmed by 2 bases and 0 bases, with 14 bases remaining between them. The CDR3 consists of 17 residues. This chain's CDR3 is CATSRLGGRYSNQPQHF. DNA of the CDR3: TGTGCCACCAGCAGATTGGGGGGCCGTTATAGCAATCAGCCCCAGCATTTT. Drawing the rest from reference TRBV15 and TRBJ1-5, the complete variable domain is DAMVIQNPRYQVTQFGKPVTLSCSQTLNHNVMYWYQQKSSQAPKLLFHYYDKDFNNEADTPDNFQSRRPNTSFCFLDIRSPGLGDTAMYLCATSRLGGRYSNQPQHFGDGTRLSIL.

This clonotype has a count of ten or more. The J gene is TRBJ2-3, the V gene TRBV11-1; TRBD2 might be the D (5 bases). CDR1 and CDR2 (germline): SGHAT, FQDESV (reference sequence). The V end lost 0 bases, the J end lost 3 bases, and 22 bases lay between the germline ends. CDR3 length equals 19 residues. DNA of the CDR3: TGTGCCAGCAGCTTAGCGTTTGGCGGGTTCAGAGTCGGTACAGATACGCAGTATTTT. Amino acids: CASSLAFGGFRVGTDTQYF.

Many counts were recorded for this clonotype. J is TRBJ2-1 and V is TRBV11-2, with 7 positions matching TRBD2. The CDR3 has 15 amino acids. Trimming cost V 5 bases and J 3 bases; bases outside gene matches: 7. CDR1 and CDR2 (germline): SGHAT, FQNNGV. The CDR3 DNA reads as TGTGCCAGCAGCCGGGAGGCTAGCCTCTACAATGAGCAGTTCTTC. Translation gives CASSREASLYNEQFF. Full variable domain (missing parts from reference TRBV11-2 and TRBJ2-1): EAGVAQSPRYKIIEKRQSVAFWCNPISGHATLYWYQQILGQGPKLLIQFQNNGVVDDSQLPKDRFSAERLKGVDSTLKIQPAKLEDSAVYLCASSREASLYNEQFFGPGTRLTVL.

This clonotype was counted many times. This chain uses TRBV10-3 with TRBJ2-3; 14 nucleotides align to TRBD2. Germline V lookup: CDR1 ENHRY, CDR2 SYGVKD. V shed 4 bases and J 1 base; nucleotides not matched to a gene: 1. The CDR3 has 16 residues. This chain's CDR3 is CAISGGLAGGTDTQYF. CDR3 coding DNA: TGTGCCATCAGTGGGGGACTAGCGGGAGGCACAGATACGCAGTATTTT.

There are a few counts of this clonotype. V is TRBV4-3 and J is TRBJ2-4; no clear D. The CDR3 sequence is 16 residues long. The V gene lost 0 bases and the J gene lost 0 bases, with 9 bases spanning the gap. Germline-derived CDR1 and CDR2 are LGHNA and YSLEER. CDR3 sequence reads: CASSQDRPPAKNIQYF. Here the CDR3 DNA reads TGCGCCAGCAGCCAAGATAGGCCCCCAGCCAAAAACATTCAGTACTTC.